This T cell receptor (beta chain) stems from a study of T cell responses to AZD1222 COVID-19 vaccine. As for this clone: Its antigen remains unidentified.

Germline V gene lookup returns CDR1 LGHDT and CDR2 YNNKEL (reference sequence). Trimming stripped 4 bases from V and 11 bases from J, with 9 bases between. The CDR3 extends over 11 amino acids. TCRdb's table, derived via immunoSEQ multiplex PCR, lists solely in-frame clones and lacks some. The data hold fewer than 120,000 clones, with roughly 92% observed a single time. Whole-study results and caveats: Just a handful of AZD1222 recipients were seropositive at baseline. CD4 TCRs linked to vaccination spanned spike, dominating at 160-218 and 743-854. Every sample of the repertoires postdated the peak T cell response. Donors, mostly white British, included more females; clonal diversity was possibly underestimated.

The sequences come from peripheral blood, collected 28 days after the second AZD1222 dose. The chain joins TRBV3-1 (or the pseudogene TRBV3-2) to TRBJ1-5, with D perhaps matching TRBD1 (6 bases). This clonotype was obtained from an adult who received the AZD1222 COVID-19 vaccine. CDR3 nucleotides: TGTGCCAGCAGCCGGGGGGGCGCCCAGCATTTT. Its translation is CASSRGGAQHF.